What follows describes a single T cell receptor (beta chain). Its antigen is as yet unknown. immunoSEQ v3.0 was run at survey level. The data were produced by immunoSEQ multiplex PCR, yet TCRdb's version contains in-frame clones alone and is incomplete. The sample lists 9,500 to 15,000 clones, 83% occurring once. This specimen belongs to a study of long-term antiretroviral therapy in people with HIV. Findings and caveats of the study: The study collected no data on ART adherence, viral resistance or therapy changes. Clonal populations expanded prior to ART predominated within the repertoire at all time points.

The content of samples before DNA extraction was about 0.85-11 million cryopreserved PBMC. The CDR3 consists of 16 residues. The germline V gene encodes CDR1 MGHDK and CDR2 SYGVNS. Deletions cut 1 base from V and 0 bases from J, with 10 bases between. Material: unsorted PBMCs, obtained 3.4 years after starting antiretroviral therapy. The rearrangement links TRBV25-1 to TRBJ1-3; D possibly corresponds to TRBD1 (5 bases). The clonotype comes from a man between 35 and 55 years old with HIV. The CDR3 reads CASSESRDRSGNTIYF. In DNA form, the CDR3 reads TGTGCCAGCAGTGAATCTAGGGACCGCTCTGGAAACACCATATATTTT.